The present T cell receptor (beta chain) was sequenced within a study of shared clonotypes between healthy human individuals. Study-level background: Three CD4 naive, three CD4 memory, two CD8 naive and one CD8 memory plate were used per donor.

The test was conducted at deep level. Assay: immunoSEQ multiplex PCR; the TCRdb copy retains only in-frame clones and omits some. This sample has around 1.6 million clones, with 95% to 99% found just once. The clonotype comes from a man aged 30-40 years in good health. Sequencing was performed on naive CD4+ T cells sorted from blood. The subset was: CD45RA+ positively selected.

The DNA for the CDR3 is TGTGCCAGCAGTGAAGCGCACCGGCCCCAGCATTTT. Translating it yields CASSEAHRPQHF. V is TRBV6-1 and J is TRBJ1-5; no firm D call. Trimming shortened V by 0 bases and J by 9 bases, and 6 bases separated the two germline ends. Germline loops: CDR1 MNHNS, CDR2 SASEGT. The CDR3 loop spans 12 amino acids.